Listed below are T cell receptor beta chains from one sample, sequenced in a study of Graves' ophthalmopathy and Graves' hyperthyroidism. TCRdb recomputed calls from the multiplex PCR reads with MiXCR, one row per CDR3 protein. Among some 750,000 distinct CDR3 sequences listed, 40% were seen once. Sequencing was carried out using peripheral blood. The receptors stem from an adult man with Graves' ophthalmopathy. Each CDR3 is given with its conserved first and last residue. D genes are given only for firm matches. Rows give clone size only sometimes, using once, few, many, or a class for an expanded clone.

j_call | d_call | v_call | clone_size | cdr3_nt | cdr3_aa
TRBJ1-5 | . | TRBV25-1 | . | TGTGCCAGCTCACCACCGGTCGCAGGGGTTAATCAGCCCCAGCATTTT | CASSPPVAGVNQPQHF
TRBJ2-5 | TRBD1 | TRBV4-3 | few | TGCGCCAGCAGTCTCCGAAGGACAGGCGGGGAGACCCAGTACTTC | CASSLRRTGGETQYF
TRBJ1-1 | . | TRBV4-2 | . | TGTGCCAGCAGTCCGAGAGTGGTAGGAGAACCAATCACTGAAGCCTTCTTT | CASSPRVVGEPITEAFF
TRBJ2-7 | TRBD1 | TRBV6-6 | . | TGTGCCAGCAGTATAGACAGGGGCGTCTCCTACGAGCAGTACTTC | CASSIDRGVSYEQYF
TRBJ1-2 | . | TRBV10-2 | . | TGCGCCAGCCGCCTGCCCAGGGTCTTTGCTAATGGCTACACCTTC | CASRLPRVFANGYTF
TRBJ2-5 | . | TRBV6-6 | many | TGTGCCAGCCGGCGCCGAGAGACCCAGTACTTC | CASRRRETQYF
TRBJ2-2 | TRBD2 | TRBV7-2 | . | TGTGCCAGCAGCCAAGGCGGACTAGCGGGAGGATTGACCGGGGAGCTGTTTTTT | CASSQGGLAGGLTGELFF
TRBJ1-1 | . | TRBV7-2 | . | TGTGCCAGCAGCTTCTCGGCGGCAGCGATCAACACTGAAGCTTTCTTT | CASSFSAAAINTEAFF
TRBJ2-5 | TRBD2 | TRBV29-1 | many | TGCAGCGTTGAAGCCCTAGCGGGGGAGGACGAGACCCAGTACTTC | CSVEALAGEDETQYF
TRBJ1-3 | TRBD1 | TRBV2 | . | TGTGCCAGCAGCTATCTTGCCCCCACAGGGGACTCTGGAAACACCATATATTTT | CASSYLAPTGDSGNTIYF
TRBJ2-5 | . | TRBV11-2 | . | TGTGCCAGCAGCCCCTCCTCCGGGTCGATAAAAGAGGCCCAGTACTTC | CASSPSSGSIKEAQYF
TRBJ1-6 | . | TRBV19 | many | TGTGCCAGTAGTGCTGGGGGGCGAGCACCCCTCCACTTT | CASSAGGRAPLHF
TRBJ2-5 | . | TRBV6-6 | few | TGTGCCAGCAGTTACACGGAGACCCAGTACTTC | CASSYTETQYF
TRBJ1-5 | . | TRBV6-2/TRBV6-3 | . | TGTGCCAGCAGTTTAATGGGCCATCAGCCCCAGCATTTT | CASSLMGHQPQHF
TRBJ2-5 | TRBD2 | TRBV3-1 | few | TGTGCCAGCAGCTCCCGAGCGGGAGGCGGTTTGGAGACCCAGTACTTC | CASSSRAGGGLETQYF
TRBJ1-5 | . | TRBV19 | few | TGTGCCAGTAGTCCCTACAGCCAGCCCCAGCATTTT | CASSPYSQPQHF
TRBJ2-7 | . | TRBV18 | once | TGTGCCAGCTCGCCAGGGGACGGTCGGTACGAGCAGTACTTC | CASSPGDGRYEQYF
TRBJ2-7 | . | TRBV11-3 | . | TGTGCCAGCAGCTTAGGCGACGGCTCCTACGAGCAGTACTTC | CASSLGDGSYEQYF
TRBJ2-7 | . | TRBV10-2 | . | TGCGCCAGCAGCCAGGATCGGGACCCCCTAGGCGAGCAGTACTTC | CASSQDRDPLGEQYF
TRBJ1-2 | TRBD1 | TRBV2 | many | TGTGCCAGCAGTGAGGACAGGGGGCCATTGTATGGCTACACCTTC | CASSEDRGPLYGYTF
TRBJ2-5 | . | TRBV7-2 | . | TGTGCCAGCAGCCCCCGGGGGCTTGATATCCAAGAGACCCAGTACTTC | CASSPRGLDIQETQYF
TRBJ1-2 | . | TRBV5-1 | few | TGCGCCAGCTCGAGGGAGGCCAACTATGGCTACACCTTC | CASSREANYGYTF
TRBJ1-1 | TRBD1 | TRBV14 | few | TGTGCCAGCAGCCAAGGGACAGGGAATTTGAACACTGAAGCTTTCTTT | CASSQGTGNLNTEAFF
TRBJ2-5 | . | TRBV3-1 | few | TGTGCCAGCAGCCAAGATCGCGGCGGGATCGTTGGCGAGACCCAGTACTTC | CASSQDRGGIVGETQYF
TRBJ2-2 | TRBD1 | TRBV14 | . | TGTGCCAGCAGCCGGACAGGGGCCAGGGGGGAGCTGTTTTTT | CASSRTGARGELFF
TRBJ1-2 | TRBD1 | TRBV5-6 | few | TGTGCCAGCAGCTTCTGGACAGGGGAGTTTGGCTACACCTTC | CASSFWTGEFGYTF
TRBJ2-7 | . | TRBV7-2 | . | TGTGCCAGCAGCTTAGATTGGATTCCAGGCTACGAGCAGTACTTC | CASSLDWIPGYEQYF
TRBJ2-5 | . | TRBV7-8 | . | TGTGCCAGCAGTTTGGGGCGAACGGGCGGGCAGCCCCAGTACTTC | CASSLGRTGGQPQYF
TRBJ1-6 | TRBD1 | TRBV5-1 | . | TGCGCCAGCAGCTCGCAGGACAGGGACTCACCCCTCCACTTT | CASSSQDRDSPLHF
TRBJ1-5 | . | TRBV20-1 | few | TGCAGTGCTAGGAATTTGCAGGGCGACCCTTCTCATCAGCCCCAGCATTTT | CSARNLQGDPSHQPQHF
TRBJ1-6 | . | TRBV9 | few | TGTGCCAGCAGCCGGGCCGCTCGGAGTAATTCACCCCTCCACTTT | CASSRAARSNSPLHF
TRBJ1-6 | TRBD1 | TRBV10-3 | many | TGTGCCACCGGACAGGGTGATTCACCCCTCCACTTT | CATGQGDSPLHF
TRBJ2-7 | TRBD1 | TRBV20-1 | once | TGCAGTGCTAGAAAACGGTATAGGGACAGGGACTACGAGCAGTGCTTC | CSARKRYRDRDYEQCF
TRBJ1-5 | . | TRBV15 | . | TGTGCCACCAGCGGAATACCGGGACAGCCCCAGCATTTT | CATSGIPGQPQHF
TRBJ1-2 | . | TRBV14 | . | TGTGCCAGCAGCCATGGTCAGGCTAACTATGGCTACACCTTC | CASSHGQANYGYTF
TRBJ2-2 | . | TRBV7-9 | few | TGTGCCAGCAGCCGGGACAACCACCCGAACACCGGGGAGCTGTTTTTT | CASSRDNHPNTGELFF
TRBJ1-1 | TRBD1 | TRBV29-1 | . | TGCAGCACCCGGACAGGGGCTAACACTGAAGCTTTCTTT | CSTRTGANTEAFF
TRBJ1-5 | . | TRBV5-5 | . | TGTGCCAGCAGCTTGGTCCCAGGTGGTCAGCCCCAGCATTTT | CASSLVPGGQPQHF
TRBJ2-3 | . | TRBV7-2 | . | TGTGCCAGCCAGGGGGGAGGAGATACGCAGTATTTT | CASQGGGDTQYF
TRBJ2-7 | . | TRBV7-6 | few | TGTGCCAGCAGCTTAACCGGGCCGTCAGAGCAGTACTTC | CASSLTGPSEQYF
TRBJ1-5 | . | TRBV7-2 | many | TGTGCCAGCAGCTTAGAACCCCGAAATCAGCCCCAGCATTTT | CASSLEPRNQPQHF
TRBJ1-3 | . | TRBV25-1 | many | TGTGCCACCACCCTCGGGGTAGGAAACACCATATATTTT | CATTLGVGNTIYF
TRBJ2-7 | . | TRBV7-2 | . | TGTGCCAGCAGCGCCCGGGACGGTCCCTACGAGCAGTACTTC | CASSARDGPYEQYF
TRBJ1-5 | . | TRBV19 | few | TGTGCCAGTAGTATTAACTATAGAGACTATAGCAATCAGCCCCAGCATTTT | CASSINYRDYSNQPQHF
TRBJ1-2 | TRBD1 | TRBV7-9 | . | TGTGCCAGCAGCCCGACAGGGGGGAGTGGCTACACCTTC | CASSPTGGSGYTF
TRBJ2-5 | TRBD1 | TRBV7-2 | . | TGTGCCAGCAGCAGCGGAGTCGGGACAGGGGAAGAGACCCAGTACTTC | CASSSGVGTGEETQYF
TRBJ1-1 | . | TRBV10-3 | many | TGTGCCATCCGGACCCAAAACACTGAAGCTTTCTTT | CAIRTQNTEAFF
TRBJ1-2 | . | TRBV15 | . | TGTGCCACCACCACAGGAATGGGCTATGGCTACACCTTC | CATTTGMGYGYTF
TRBJ1-5 | TRBD1 | TRBV24-1 | . | TGTGCCAGTAGTATTTCTGGGACAGGGGATCAGCCCCAGCATTTT | CASSISGTGDQPQHF
TRBJ2-6 | . | TRBV10-3 | . | TGTGCCATCAGGAGTGGCGGGGCCAACGTCCTGACTTTC | CAIRSGGANVLTF
TRBJ1-6 | TRBD1 | TRBV7-9 | . | TGTGCCAGCAGCTTTGCAGGGGGCGCGGGACCCCTCCACTTT | CASSFAGGAGPLHF
TRBJ2-2 | . | TRBV4-2 | . | TGTGCCAGCAGCCAAGATGGGACGAACACCGGGGAGCTGTTTTTT | CASSQDGTNTGELFF
TRBJ1-1 | . | TRBV7-9 | . | TGTGCCAGCAGCCAAGATCTGGCCGGCAGCGTCGCTACTGAAGCTTTCTTT | CASSQDLAGSVATEAFF
TRBJ2-7 | . | TRBV9 | few | TGTGCCAGCAGCTTACAGGACAGTCCCTACGAGCAGTACTTC | CASSLQDSPYEQYF
TRBJ1-1 | . | TRBV10-1 | many | TGCGCCAGCAGTGAGGGGGCGCGGACTGAAGCTTTCTTT | CASSEGARTEAFF
TRBJ1-1 | . | TRBV10-3 | many | TGTGCCAGCAGTGAATCTGATTACACTGAAGCTTTCTTT | CASSESDYTEAFF
TRBJ2-7 | TRBD2 | TRBV7-8 | few | TGTGCCAGCAGCTCAATTTCGACTAGCGGGACTAGGTACGAGCAGTACTTC | CASSSISTSGTRYEQYF
TRBJ1-3 | . | TRBV30 | . | TGTGCCTGGAGTGTGGGGGACACCATATATTTT | CAWSVGDTIYF
TRBJ2-7 | . | TRBV3-1 | . | TGTGCCAGCAGCCAAGGGCGCAAGACCTACGAGCAGTACTTC | CASSQGRKTYEQYF